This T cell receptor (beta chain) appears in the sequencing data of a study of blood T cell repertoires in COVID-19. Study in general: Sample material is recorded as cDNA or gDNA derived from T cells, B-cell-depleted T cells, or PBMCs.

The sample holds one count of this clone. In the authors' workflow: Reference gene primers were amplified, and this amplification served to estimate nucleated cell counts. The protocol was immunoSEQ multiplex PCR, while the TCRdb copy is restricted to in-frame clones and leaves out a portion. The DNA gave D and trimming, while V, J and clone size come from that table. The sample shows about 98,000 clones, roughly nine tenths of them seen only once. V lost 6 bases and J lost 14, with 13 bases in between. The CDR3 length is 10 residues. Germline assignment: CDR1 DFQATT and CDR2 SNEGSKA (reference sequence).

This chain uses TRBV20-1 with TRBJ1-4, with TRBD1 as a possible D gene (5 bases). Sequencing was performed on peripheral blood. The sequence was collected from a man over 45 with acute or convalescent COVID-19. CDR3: CSALAGLLFF. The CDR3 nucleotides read TGCAGTGCCTTAGCGGGACTGCTGTTTTTT.